This TCR beta chain was recovered during a study of shared clonotypes between healthy human individuals. Terminally differentiated effector memory CD45RA+ cells were left out of the naive CD8 fraction, which was CD45RO-negative and positively selected for CCR7. CDR3 length: 16 amino acids. The germline V gene encodes CDR1 SEHNR and CDR2 FQNEAQ (reference sequence). V shed 4 bases, J shed 7 bases, and the junction held 9 bases outside the gene matches. The method was immunoSEQ multiplex PCR; TCRdb's version includes in-frame clones alone and lacks a portion of them. Of about 2 million clones listed, roughly 95% are singletons.

What was sequenced was naive CD8+ T cells sorted from blood. The chain is built from TRBV7-9 and TRBJ2-1; 11 positions match TRBD2. The receptor was isolated from a man aged 18 to 29 in good health. The CDR3 region is CASSWTLAGVFNEQFF. In nucleotides, the CDR3 is TGTGCCAGCAGCTGGACACTAGCGGGAGTATTTAATGAGCAGTTCTTC. The complete variable domain, with remaining parts taken from reference TRBV7-9 and TRBJ2-1, reads DTGVSQNPRHKITKRGQNVTFRCDPISEHNRLYWYRQTLGQGPEFLTYFQNEAQLEKSRLLSDRFSAERPKGSFSTLEIQRTEQGDSAMYLCASSWTLAGVFNEQFFGPGTRLTVL.